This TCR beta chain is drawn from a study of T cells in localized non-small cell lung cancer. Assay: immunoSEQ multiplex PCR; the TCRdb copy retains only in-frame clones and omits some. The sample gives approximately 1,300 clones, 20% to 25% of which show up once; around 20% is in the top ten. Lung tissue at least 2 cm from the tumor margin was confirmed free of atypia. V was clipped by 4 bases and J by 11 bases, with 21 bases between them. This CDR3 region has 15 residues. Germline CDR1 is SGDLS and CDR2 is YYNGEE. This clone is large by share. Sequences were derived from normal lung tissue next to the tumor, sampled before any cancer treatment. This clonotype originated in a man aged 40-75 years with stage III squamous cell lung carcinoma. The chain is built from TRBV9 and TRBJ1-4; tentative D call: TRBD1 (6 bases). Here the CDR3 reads CASSPGAGGIGKLFF. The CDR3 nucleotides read TGTGCCAGCAGCCCGGGGGCAGGAGGGATCGGGAAACTGTTTTTT.